Listed below are T cell receptor beta chains from one sample, sequenced in a study of T cell responses to AZD1222 COVID-19 vaccine. Data came from immunoSEQ multiplex PCR; TCRdb stores just in-frame clones and leaves some out. The sample lists about 170,000 clones, approximately 90% seen once, with 4% to 4.5% in the top ten. The input for sequencing was peripheral blood, taken 28 days after the second dose of the MenACWY control vaccine. The source is an adult who received the MenACWY meningococcal vaccine as a control. Both conserved end residues are part of each CDR3. Fields, in order: CDR3 DNA, CDR3 protein, J gene, clone size, V gene, D gene. D genes are given only for firm matches. The size of a clone is reported for some rows only, either as once, few or many, or as a class for expanded clones.

CDR3 DNA: TGTGCCAGCAGCTTGGAGGCGGGAGCCTACAATGAGCAGTTCTTC; CDR3 protein: CASSLEAGAYNEQFF; J gene: TRBJ2-1; clone size: -; V gene: TRBV5-5; D gene: TRBD2
CDR3 DNA: TGTGCCAGCAGCTTGGACTATGGCTACACCTTC; CDR3 protein: CASSLDYGYTF; J gene: TRBJ1-2; clone size: -; V gene: TRBV5-5; D gene: -
CDR3 DNA: TGTGCCTGGAGTGTACTCTCGTACGAGCAGTACTTC; CDR3 protein: CAWSVLSYEQYF; J gene: TRBJ2-7; clone size: -; V gene: TRBV30; D gene: -
CDR3 DNA: TGTGCCAGCAGGGGACAGCCTGAAGCTTTCTTT; CDR3 protein: CASRGQPEAFF; J gene: TRBJ1-1; clone size: -; V gene: TRBV2; D gene: TRBD1
CDR3 DNA: TGTGCCAGCAGTTACGGGACTAACTATGGCTACACCTTC; CDR3 protein: CASSYGTNYGYTF; J gene: TRBJ1-2; clone size: -; V gene: TRBV6-5; D gene: -
CDR3 DNA: TGTGCCAGCAGCCTCGATTCAACTTTAAACACTGAAGCTTTCTTT; CDR3 protein: CASSLDSTLNTEAFF; J gene: TRBJ1-1; clone size: -; V gene: TRBV7-3; D gene: -
CDR3 DNA: TGTGCCAGCAGTTCTGCCCCCGGGACGAACACTGAAGCTTTCTTT; CDR3 protein: CASSSAPGTNTEAFF; J gene: TRBJ1-1; clone size: -; V gene: TRBV27; D gene: -
CDR3 DNA: TGTGCCAGCAGTCTCCATCCGGGACAGGGCCTCTATGGCTACACCTTC; CDR3 protein: CASSLHPGQGLYGYTF; J gene: TRBJ1-2; clone size: once; V gene: TRBV28; D gene: TRBD1
CDR3 DNA: TGTGCCAGCGGTAACTGGGATGGCTACACCTTC; CDR3 protein: CASGNWDGYTF; J gene: TRBJ1-2; clone size: -; V gene: TRBV6-5; D gene: -
CDR3 DNA: TGTGCCTGGAGTTTCAGGGGTCGGAGCAATCAGCCCCAGCATTTT; CDR3 protein: CAWSFRGRSNQPQHF; J gene: TRBJ1-5; clone size: -; V gene: TRBV30; D gene: -
CDR3 DNA: TGTGCCAGCACCCCGACAAGTTGGGGAGGGGAAAAACTGTTTTTT; CDR3 protein: CASTPTSWGGEKLFF; J gene: TRBJ1-4; clone size: -; V gene: TRBV27; D gene: -
CDR3 DNA: TGTGCCAGTAGTATCGGGACAGGGATTAACACTGAAGCTTTCTTT; CDR3 protein: CASSIGTGINTEAFF; J gene: TRBJ1-1; clone size: -; V gene: TRBV19; D gene: TRBD1
CDR3 DNA: TGTGCCAGCAGCGTAGCTCCCGGGGGGGGCGCGGATGGCTACACCTTC; CDR3 protein: CASSVAPGGGADGYTF; J gene: TRBJ1-2; clone size: -; V gene: TRBV9; D gene: -
CDR3 DNA: TGTGCCAGCAGCACTAGCCGACTAGCGGGTCACAATGAGCAGTTCTTC; CDR3 protein: CASSTSRLAGHNEQFF; J gene: TRBJ2-1; clone size: -; V gene: TRBV9; D gene: TRBD2
CDR3 DNA: TGTGCCAGCAGCCAATTCCAAACCAAACCGGGACTCAACACCGGGGAGCTGTTTTTT; CDR3 protein: CASSQFQTKPGLNTGELFF; J gene: TRBJ2-2; clone size: -; V gene: TRBV7-3; D gene: -
CDR3 DNA: TGTGCCAGCAGTTTGAACAGCCACTATGGCTACACCTTC; CDR3 protein: CASSLNSHYGYTF; J gene: TRBJ1-2; clone size: -; V gene: TRBV28; D gene: -
CDR3 DNA: TGTGCCAGCAGCCCGACAGGACTAGCGGCATACAATGAGCAGTTCTTC; CDR3 protein: CASSPTGLAAYNEQFF; J gene: TRBJ2-1; clone size: -; V gene: TRBV4-2; D gene: TRBD2
CDR3 DNA: TGCGCCAGCAGTGAGCGGGGTAGCTCCTACGAGCAGTACTTC; CDR3 protein: CASSERGSSYEQYF; J gene: TRBJ2-7; clone size: -; V gene: TRBV10-1; D gene: -
CDR3 DNA: TGTGCCAGCACAGGGCTCCCCTACGAGCAGTACTTC; CDR3 protein: CASTGLPYEQYF; J gene: TRBJ2-7; clone size: -; V gene: TRBV28; D gene: -
CDR3 DNA: TGCAGCGTTGCCGGACAGGGCGAGGGCTACACCTTC; CDR3 protein: CSVAGQGEGYTF; J gene: TRBJ1-2; clone size: -; V gene: TRBV29-1; D gene: TRBD1
CDR3 DNA: TGCGCCAGCAGCTTGGGGGACGGGATTAGAAACTACGAGCAGTACTTC; CDR3 protein: CASSLGDGIRNYEQYF; J gene: TRBJ2-7; clone size: -; V gene: TRBV5-1; D gene: -
CDR3 DNA: TGTGCCAGCAGTTTATCGATCAGGGACAGGGAGACCCAGTACTTC; CDR3 protein: CASSLSIRDRETQYF; J gene: TRBJ2-5; clone size: -; V gene: TRBV27; D gene: TRBD1
CDR3 DNA: TGTGCCAGCAGCTTCCTTACAGATACGCAGTATTTT; CDR3 protein: CASSFLTDTQYF; J gene: TRBJ2-3; clone size: -; V gene: TRBV9; D gene: -
CDR3 DNA: TGTGCCATCAGTGAGTCGTTAGGCGGGACAGGGAGCCGCGAGCAGTACTTC; CDR3 protein: CAISESLGGTGSREQYF; J gene: TRBJ2-7; clone size: -; V gene: TRBV10-3; D gene: TRBD1
CDR3 DNA: TGTGCCAGCTCACCTAGTGCGAGGGACACTGAAGCTTTCTTT; CDR3 protein: CASSPSARDTEAFF; J gene: TRBJ1-1; clone size: -; V gene: TRBV18; D gene: -
CDR3 DNA: TGTGCCAGTAGTGTTACCGGCACCGGGGAGCTGTTTTTT; CDR3 protein: CASSVTGTGELFF; J gene: TRBJ2-2; clone size: -; V gene: TRBV19; D gene: -
CDR3 DNA: TGTGCCAGCAGACCAGGGACAGGGGGAAATGAGCAGTTCTTC; CDR3 protein: CASRPGTGGNEQFF; J gene: TRBJ2-1; clone size: once; V gene: TRBV27; D gene: TRBD1
CDR3 DNA: TGTGCCAGCAGATCGGGACAGGACTCTAACTATGGCTACACCTTC; CDR3 protein: CASRSGQDSNYGYTF; J gene: TRBJ1-2; clone size: -; V gene: TRBV28; D gene: TRBD1
CDR3 DNA: TGCGCCAGCACAGGAGCCGCAAACTATGGCTACACCTTC; CDR3 protein: CASTGAANYGYTF; J gene: TRBJ1-2; clone size: -; V gene: TRBV5-1; D gene: -
CDR3 DNA: TGTGCCAGCTCACCCCAGGGGGCGCCGGGGAATTCACCCCTCCACTTT; CDR3 protein: CASSPQGAPGNSPLHF; J gene: TRBJ1-6; clone size: -; V gene: TRBV18; D gene: TRBD1
CDR3 DNA: TGTGCCAGCAGCTCGCCTGACAAAGCTAACTATGGCTACACCTTC; CDR3 protein: CASSSPDKANYGYTF; J gene: TRBJ1-2; clone size: -; V gene: TRBV7-2; D gene: -
CDR3 DNA: TGTGCCAGCAGTGAATTTGCGGACGGTCTAAATCAGCCCCAGCATTTT; CDR3 protein: CASSEFADGLNQPQHF; J gene: TRBJ1-5; clone size: -; V gene: TRBV6-1; D gene: -
CDR3 DNA: TGTGCCAGCAGTTACTCGGGCGCGGGAGTTCCCGACGAGCAGTACTTC; CDR3 protein: CASSYSGAGVPDEQYF; J gene: TRBJ2-7; clone size: -; V gene: TRBV6-5; D gene: TRBD2
CDR3 DNA: TGTGCCAGCTCACCACCGGCCAGGGACTATAATGAGCAGTTCTTC; CDR3 protein: CASSPPARDYNEQFF; J gene: TRBJ2-1; clone size: -; V gene: TRBV18; D gene: TRBD2
CDR3 DNA: TGTGCCAGCAGTTACGGGTTGGGGAACGGTTACGAGCAGTACTTC; CDR3 protein: CASSYGLGNGYEQYF; J gene: TRBJ2-7; clone size: -; V gene: TRBV6-5; D gene: -
CDR3 DNA: TGTGCCAGCAGCTCGAACACAGTAAGCTCTGGAAACACCATATATTTT; CDR3 protein: CASSSNTVSSGNTIYF; J gene: TRBJ1-3; clone size: -; V gene: TRBV7-2; D gene: -
CDR3 DNA: TGTGCCACCAGCAGAGATCAAGCGCCCAGGGGGACCGGGGAGCTGTTTTTT; CDR3 protein: CATSRDQAPRGTGELFF; J gene: TRBJ2-2; clone size: once; V gene: TRBV15; D gene: TRBD1
CDR3 DNA: TGTGCCAGCAGTTACAACAGCCGACAAGAGACCCAGTACTTC; CDR3 protein: CASSYNSRQETQYF; J gene: TRBJ2-5; clone size: -; V gene: TRBV6-5; D gene: -
CDR3 DNA: TGTGCCATCAGAGGGACAGCAACTGAAGCTTTCTTT; CDR3 protein: CAIRGTATEAFF; J gene: TRBJ1-1; clone size: -; V gene: TRBV10-3; D gene: TRBD1
CDR3 DNA: TGTGCCAGCAGCCAAGGGGTAGGGACAGGGGGCAAAGGGGTCACCGGGGAGCTGTTTTTT; CDR3 protein: CASSQGVGTGGKGVTGELFF; J gene: TRBJ2-2; clone size: -; V gene: TRBV3-1/TRBV3-2; D gene: TRBD1
CDR3 DNA: TGTGCCAGCAGCTCCCAAGAGGGGCTTGCCTACGAGCAGTACTTC; CDR3 protein: CASSSQEGLAYEQYF; J gene: TRBJ2-7; clone size: few; V gene: TRBV6-1; D gene: -
CDR3 DNA: TGTGCCAGCAGCTTAGATCCGACAGAGCAGTTCTTC; CDR3 protein: CASSLDPTEQFF; J gene: TRBJ2-1; clone size: once; V gene: TRBV11-2; D gene: -
CDR3 DNA: TGTGCCAGCAGTTCGCAGGGGGCGTCCAATCAGCCCCAGCATTTT; CDR3 protein: CASSSQGASNQPQHF; J gene: TRBJ1-5; clone size: -; V gene: TRBV27; D gene: TRBD1
CDR3 DNA: TGTGCCAGCAGTTACTCCCCTAGCGGGAGTCGTTACGAGCAGTACTTC; CDR3 protein: CASSYSPSGSRYEQYF; J gene: TRBJ2-7; clone size: -; V gene: TRBV6-5; D gene: TRBD2
CDR3 DNA: TGTGCCAGCAGCCCAAGGGCAGGTCGGTCCTACGAGCAGTACTTC; CDR3 protein: CASSPRAGRSYEQYF; J gene: TRBJ2-7; clone size: medium-sized; V gene: TRBV7-9; D gene: -
CDR3 DNA: TGTGCCAGCAGCCAAGGGGGGTCGAGAGCTTTCTTT; CDR3 protein: CASSQGGSRAFF; J gene: TRBJ1-1; clone size: -; V gene: TRBV6-2/TRBV6-3; D gene: -
CDR3 DNA: TGTGCCAGCAGCAAAGCCGGGGTAAGACCCCTCCACTTT; CDR3 protein: CASSKAGVRPLHF; J gene: TRBJ1-6; clone size: -; V gene: TRBV21-1; D gene: -
CDR3 DNA: TGCGCCAGCAGCCAAGTACTAGCGGGAGGCTCCTACGAGCAGTACTTC; CDR3 protein: CASSQVLAGGSYEQYF; J gene: TRBJ2-7; clone size: -; V gene: TRBV4-3; D gene: TRBD2
CDR3 DNA: TGTGCCAGCAGTTTACAGGGGATAGATACGCAGTATTTT; CDR3 protein: CASSLQGIDTQYF; J gene: TRBJ2-3; clone size: -; V gene: TRBV28; D gene: -
CDR3 DNA: TGTGCCAGCAGCGGGACAGGGGGTGGCACTGAAGCTTTCTTT; CDR3 protein: CASSGTGGGTEAFF; J gene: TRBJ1-1; clone size: -; V gene: TRBV9; D gene: TRBD1
CDR3 DNA: TGTGCCAGCAGCTTAGATTATCTCCGGGGCAGGGGACAAGAGACCCAGTACTTC; CDR3 protein: CASSLDYLRGRGQETQYF; J gene: TRBJ2-5; clone size: -; V gene: TRBV7-6; D gene: -